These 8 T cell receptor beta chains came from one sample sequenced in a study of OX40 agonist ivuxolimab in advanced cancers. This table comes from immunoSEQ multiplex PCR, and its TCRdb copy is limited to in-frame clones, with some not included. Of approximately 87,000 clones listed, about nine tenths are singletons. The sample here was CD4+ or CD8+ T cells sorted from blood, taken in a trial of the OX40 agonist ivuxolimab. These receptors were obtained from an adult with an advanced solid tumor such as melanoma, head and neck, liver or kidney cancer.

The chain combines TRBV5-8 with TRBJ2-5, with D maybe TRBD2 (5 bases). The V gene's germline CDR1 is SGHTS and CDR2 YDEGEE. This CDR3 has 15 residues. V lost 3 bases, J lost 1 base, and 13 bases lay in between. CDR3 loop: CASSSSQTIQETQYF. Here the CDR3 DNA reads TGTGCCAGCAGCTCATCACAGACTATCCAAGAGACCCAGTACTTC.

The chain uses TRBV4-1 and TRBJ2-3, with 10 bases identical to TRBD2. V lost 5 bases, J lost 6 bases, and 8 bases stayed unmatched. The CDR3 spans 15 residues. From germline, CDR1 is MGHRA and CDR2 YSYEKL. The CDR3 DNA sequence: TGCGCCAGCAGCTCAAACCCGGGACTAGCGGATACGCAGTATTTT. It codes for CASSSNPGLADTQYF.

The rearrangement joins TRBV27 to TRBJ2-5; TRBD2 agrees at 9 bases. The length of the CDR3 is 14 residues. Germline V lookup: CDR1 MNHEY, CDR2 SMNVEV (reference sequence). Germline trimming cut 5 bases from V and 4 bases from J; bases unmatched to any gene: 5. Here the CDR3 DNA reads TGTGCCAGCAGTCCGCCGGGACTAGCAGAGACCCAGTACTTC. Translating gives CASSPPGLAETQYF.

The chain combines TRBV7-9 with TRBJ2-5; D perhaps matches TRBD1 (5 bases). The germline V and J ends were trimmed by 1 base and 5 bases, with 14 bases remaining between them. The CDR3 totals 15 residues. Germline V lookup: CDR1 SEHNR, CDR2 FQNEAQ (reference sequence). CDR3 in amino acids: CASSLVLGARETQYF. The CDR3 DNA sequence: TGTGCCAGCAGCTTAGTCCTAGGGGCGCGGGAGACCCAGTACTTC.

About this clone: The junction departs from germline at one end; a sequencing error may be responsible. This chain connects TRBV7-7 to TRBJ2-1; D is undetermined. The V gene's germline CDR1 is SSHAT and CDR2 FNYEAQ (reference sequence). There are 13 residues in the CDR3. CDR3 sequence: CASSLGPYNEQFF. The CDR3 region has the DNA TGTGCTAGCAGCTTAGGCCCCTACAATGAGCAGTTCTTC.

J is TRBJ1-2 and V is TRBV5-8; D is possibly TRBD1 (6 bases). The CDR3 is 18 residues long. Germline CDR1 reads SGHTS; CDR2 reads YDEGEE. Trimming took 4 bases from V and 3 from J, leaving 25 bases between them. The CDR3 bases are TGTGCCAGCAGCCTGTGGGGGGGCGCGGGTCCGGGAGACTATGGCTACACCTTC. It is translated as CASSLWGGAGPGDYGYTF.

The CDR3 region is CASSDRPTNYGYTF. CDR3 DNA sequence: TGCGCCAGCAGCGACAGGCCCACTAACTATGGCTACACCTTC. The J gene is TRBJ1-2, the V gene TRBV5-1, with a weak D call TRBD1 (6 bases). Germline V CDR1 and CDR2: SGHRS, YFSETQ. The CDR3 has 14 amino acids. V was clipped by 4 bases and J by 0 bases, with 10 bases between them.

CDR3 loop: CASSPNYNEQFF. For the CDR3, the DNA is TGTGCCAGCTCACCGAACTACAATGAGCAGTTCTTC. The chain carries TRBV18 and TRBJ2-1, with D unresolved. CDR1 is KGHSH, CDR2 LQKENI, per germline. V was shortened by 3 bases and J by 3 bases, with 3 bases between the two germline ends. This CDR3 comprises 12 residues.